The 23 T cell receptor beta chains below come from one sample, sequenced in a study of CD8 T cells in Susac syndrome. After extraction with the RNeasy kit, roughly 0.5 to 1 ug of the RNA was reverse transcribed using random hexamers. TCRdb fed the immunoSEQ multiplex PCR reads into MiXCR, producing one record per CDR3 protein. The data contain 170,000 or so distinct CDR3 sequences, 90% to 95% of them singletons. Sequenced material: CD4+ T cells from PBMCs. Receptors originate from a human donor with multiple sclerosis.

The chain uses TRBV20-1 and TRBJ2-2, with unresolved D. CDR3 length: 13 residues. V gave up 3 bases and J gave up 8 bases, with 13 bases separating them. Germline-derived CDR1 and CDR2 are DFQATT and SNEGSKA (reference sequence). CDR3 DNA sequence: TGCAGTGCTAGCAGTACTAATATGGGGGAGCTGTTTTTT. Protein product: CSASSTNMGELFF.

The rearrangement joins TRBV7-2 to TRBJ2-6; D not resolved. CDR3 size: 16 residues. Germline CDR1 reads SGHTA; CDR2 reads FQGNSA. Trimming left V 1 base short and J 0 bases short, with 7 bases between. The DNA of the CDR3 is TGTGCCAGCAGCTTAGACGCCTCCTCTGGGGCCAACGTCCTGACTTTC. Translated: CASSLDASSGANVLTF.

The chain combines TRBV5-1 with TRBJ2-5, with 8 bases fitting TRBD1. The CDR3 has 14 residues. In germline, CDR1 is SGHRS, CDR2 YFSETQ. V shed 4 bases and J 5 bases; nucleotides not matched to a gene: 7. This CDR3 reads CASSARGPGETQYF. CDR3 coding DNA: TGCGCCAGCAGCGCCAGGGGGCCGGGTGAGACCCAGTACTTC. The whole variable domain, filled in from reference TRBV5-1 and TRBJ2-5, reads KAGVTQTPRYLIKTRGQQVTLSCSPISGHRSVSWYQQTPGQGLQFLFEYFSETQRNKGNFPGRFSGRQFSNSRSEMNVSTLELGDSALYLCASSARGPGETQYFGPGTRLLVL.

The chain employs TRBV29-1 and TRBJ2-7; TRBD1 matches 7 bases. J gave up 4 bases and V 6 bases, and 9 bases lay outside the gene matches. CDR1 is SQVTM, CDR2 ANQGSEA, per germline. The CDR3 sequence is 13 residues long. The CDR3 reads CSVNRDSAYEQYF. The CDR3 DNA reads as TGCAGCGTCAACCGGGACAGCGCTTACGAGCAGTACTTC.

The chain has TRBV2 and TRBJ2-5; 9 bases align to TRBD1. V lost 9 bases and J lost 2; bases outside the gene matches: 1. Germline V lookup: CDR1 SNHLY, CDR2 FYNNEI. The CDR3 runs to 12 residues. The DNA for the CDR3 is TGTGCCAGAGGACAGGGGCAAGAGACCCAGTACTTC. Residues: CARGQGQETQYF.

CDR3 residues: CASSLGGFTYEQYF. The DNA for the CDR3 is TGTGCCAGCAGTTTAGGCGGGTTTACCTACGAGCAGTACTTC. The chain has TRBV12-3 or TRBV12-4 and TRBJ2-7; D may be TRBD2 (5 bases). The CDR3 is 14 residues long. V was pared by 1 base and J by 2 bases, with 9 bases between.

The chain carries TRBV6-6 and TRBJ1-1; D call uncertain. The CDR3 contains 13 residues. V was clipped by 1 base and J by 1 base, with 4 bases between them. CDR1 MNHNY and CDR2 SVGAGI come from the germline V gene (reference sequence). In DNA, the CDR3 is TGTGCCAGCAGTTACTTACAGAACACTGAAGCTTTCTTT. Amino acids: CASSYLQNTEAFF.

The gene calls are TRBV7-2 and TRBJ2-5; 11 bases match TRBD2. With V trimmed by 3 bases and J by 1 base, 4 bases remained unmatched. Germline loops: CDR1 SGHTA, CDR2 FQGNSA. The length of the CDR3 is 16 residues. Here the CDR3 reads CASSFGLAGGQETQYF. The DNA of the CDR3 is TGTGCCAGCAGCTTTGGACTAGCGGGTGGCCAAGAGACCCAGTACTTC. The variable domain in full, with the rest retrieved from reference TRBV7-2 and TRBJ2-5, is GAGVSQSPSNKVTEKGKDVELRCDPISGHTALYWYRQSLGQGLEFLIYFQGNSAPDKSGLPSDRFSAERTGGSVSTLTIQRTQQEDSAVYLCASSFGLAGGQETQYFGPGTRLLVL.

The chain is built from TRBV7-2 and TRBJ2-3; 8 bases map to TRBD2. V lost 0 bases, J lost 1 base, and 0 bases stayed unmatched. In germline, CDR1 is SGHTA, CDR2 FQGNSA. There are 15 residues in the CDR3. The CDR3 bases are TGTGCCAGCAGCTTAGCCGGGAGGGGCACAGATACGCAGTATTTT. Its protein product is CASSLAGRGTDTQYF.

V is TRBV20-1 and J is TRBJ1-2; weak D call: TRBD1 (5 bases). From germline, CDR1 is DFQATT and CDR2 SNEGSKA (reference sequence). CDR3 size: 14 residues. V was trimmed by 1 base and J by 3 bases, leaving 12 bases between them. CDR3 residues: CSARVAGTYYGYTF. The DNA for the CDR3 is TGCAGTGCTAGAGTGGCAGGGACCTACTATGGCTACACCTTC.

V is TRBV12-3 or TRBV12-4 and J is TRBJ1-2; D remains ambiguous. V lost 2 bases to trimming and J lost 0 bases, with 10 bases between them. The CDR3 has 15 residues. The CDR3 DNA reads TGTGCCAGCAGTTTAAGACGACAAGCTAACTATGGCTACACCTTC. The encoded protein is CASSLRRQANYGYTF.

The chain combines TRBV10-3 with TRBJ1-1, with a tentative D call TRBD1 (5 bases). Per germline, CDR1 ENHRY and CDR2 SYGVKD. CDR3 length: 15 residues. Trimming cost V 5 bases and J 5 bases, with 18 bases left between them. CDR3 coding DNA: TGTGCCATCAGTTTTTCACAGGTTAGGATGACTGAAGCTTTCTTT. As protein: CAISFSQVRMTEAFF.

The gene calls are TRBV19 and TRBJ2-6; 8 bases match TRBD1. The CDR3 extends over 16 amino acids. V lost 11 bases, J lost 0 bases, and 9 bases stayed unmatched. Germline CDR1 is LNHDA and CDR2 is SQIVND (reference sequence). The CDR3 loop is CASGTGYSSGANVLTF. In nucleotides, the CDR3 is TGTGCCTCCGGGACAGGTTACAGCTCTGGGGCCAACGTCCTGACTTTC.

This clonotype has only a few counts. The chain has TRBV6-5 and TRBJ1-1; D may be TRBD1 (6 bases). With 1 base removed from V and 1 base from J, the gap between germline ends came to 13 bases. The CDR3 is 16 residues long. In germline, CDR1 is MNHEY, CDR2 SVGAGI. CDR3 protein: CASSYYWGASNTEAFF. The CDR3 nucleotides read TGTGCCAGCAGTTACTATTGGGGGGCGTCGAACACTGAAGCTTTCTTT.

In this sample, this clonotype turned up once. The chain couples TRBV4-3 to TRBJ2-5, with D hard to call. The CDR3 totals 15 residues. The V end lost 0 bases, the J end lost 2 bases, and 10 bases lay between the germline ends. In germline, CDR1 is LGHNA, CDR2 YSLEER. The CDR3 loop is CASSQEAPRQETQYF. In DNA, the CDR3 is TGCGCCAGCAGCCAAGAGGCCCCCCGGCAAGAGACCCAGTACTTC.

The chain links TRBV20-1 to TRBJ2-5, with D perhaps matching TRBD1 (5 bases). The CDR3 runs 13 residues. Germline V lookup: CDR1 DFQATT, CDR2 SNEGSKA (reference sequence). V shed 0 bases and J shed 4 bases, with 9 bases lying between them. The chain's CDR3 is CSARDQGVETQYF. As DNA, the CDR3 is TGCAGTGCTAGAGACCAGGGTGTAGAGACCCAGTACTTC.

This chain joins TRBV9 and TRBJ1-2; weak D call: TRBD1 (5 bases). V lost 3 bases to trimming and J lost 11 bases, with 17 bases between them. CDR1 is SGDLS, CDR2 YYNGEE, per germline. This CDR3 has 13 residues. The CDR3 sequence: CASSAGLGRRYTF. The CDR3 region has the DNA TGTGCCAGCAGCGCGGGATTGGGACGGCGGTACACCTTC.

This clonotype appeared once. The chain couples TRBV20-1 to TRBJ2-5; D is perhaps TRBD1 (7 bases). This CDR3 region has 15 residues. CDR1 is DFQATT, CDR2 SNEGSKA, per germline (reference sequence). V was pared by 6 bases and J by 5 bases, with 22 bases between. In DNA, the CDR3 is TGCAGTGCCCAGAGGGGGCGGGGTATCGGGGAGACCCAGTACTTC. Protein sequence: CSAQRGRGIGETQYF.

The chain recombines TRBV4-2 with TRBJ1-3; TRBD1 agrees at 7 bases. Per germline, CDR1 LGHNA and CDR2 YNFKEQ. The V and J ends lost 1 base and 6 bases, in that order; junction bases with no gene match: 6. The CDR3 sequence is 15 residues long. Written as DNA, the CDR3 is TGTGCCAGCAGCCAAGTTACAGGGGCTGAAAACACCATATATTTT. It yields the protein CASSQVTGAENTIYF.

The J gene is TRBJ1-2, the V gene TRBV2; D call uncertain. Between the trimmed V and J ends, which lost 5 bases and 5 bases, there was a span of 12 bases. This CDR3 comprises 13 residues. Germline CDR1 reads SNHLY; CDR2 reads FYNNEI. CDR3 residues: CASSFDGEYGYTF. The CDR3 region has the DNA TGTGCCAGCAGTTTTGACGGGGAATATGGCTACACCTTC.

A word on this clonotype: An end of the junction differs from the germline gene, which may be a read error. The chain combines TRBV2 with TRBJ1-1; D is ambiguous. The germline V gene encodes CDR1 SNHLY and CDR2 FYNNEI. CDR3 length: 14 residues. Written as DNA, the CDR3 is TGTGCCAGCAGTGGCGGCGCAATGAACACTGAAGCTCTCTTT. This encodes CASSGGAMNTEALF.

This clonotype came up a few times. The chain links TRBV28 to TRBJ2-7; possibly TRBD2 for D (5 bases). The CDR3 length is 11 residues. V lost 4 bases, J lost 4 bases, and 5 bases lay in between. CDR1 and CDR2 (germline): MDHEN, SYDVKM. Here the CDR3 reads CASSSGYEQYF. The CDR3 region has the DNA TGTGCCAGCAGTTCGGGATACGAGCAGTACTTC.

The rearrangement uses TRBV9 and TRBJ2-7, with D possibly TRBD1 on 5 matching bases. The V end lost 2 bases, the J end lost 3 bases, and 15 bases lay between the germline ends. CDR1 is SGDLS and CDR2 is YYNGEE in the germline V gene. This CDR3 region has 15 residues. The CDR3: CASSVDPTVSYEQYF. The CDR3 DNA follows: TGTGCCAGCAGCGTGGACCCGACAGTGAGCTACGAGCAGTACTTC.